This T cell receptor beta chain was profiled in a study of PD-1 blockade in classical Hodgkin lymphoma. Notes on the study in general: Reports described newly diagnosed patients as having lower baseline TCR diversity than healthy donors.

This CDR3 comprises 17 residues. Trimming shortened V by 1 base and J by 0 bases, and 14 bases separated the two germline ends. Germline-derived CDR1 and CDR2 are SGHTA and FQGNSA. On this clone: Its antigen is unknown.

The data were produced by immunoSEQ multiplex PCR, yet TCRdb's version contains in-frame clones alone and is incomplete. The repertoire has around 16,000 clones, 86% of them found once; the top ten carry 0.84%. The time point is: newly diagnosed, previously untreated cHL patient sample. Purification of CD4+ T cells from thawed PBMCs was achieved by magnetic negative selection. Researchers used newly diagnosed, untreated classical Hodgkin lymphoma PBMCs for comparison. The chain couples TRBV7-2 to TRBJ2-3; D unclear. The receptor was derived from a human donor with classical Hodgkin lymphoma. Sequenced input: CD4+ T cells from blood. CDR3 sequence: CASSLEFSRASTDTQYF. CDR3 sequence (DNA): TGTGCCAGCAGCTTAGAATTTAGCCGGGCGAGCACAGATACGCAGTATTTT.